This record looks at one TCR beta chain sequence and its context. V lost 4 bases and J lost 4; bases outside the gene matches: 7. Germline-derived CDR1 and CDR2 are SEHNR and FQNEAQ (reference sequence). The CDR3 is 14 amino acids. This specimen comes from a study of CD8+ T cells in alopecia areata. RNA was extracted and reverse transcribed into cDNA as the sequencing template. Assay used: immunoSEQ multiplex PCR; TCRdb lists only in-frame clones, some missing. The sample has 100,000 to 150,000 clones, approximately 49% seen once; the top ten hold around 20%. The sample was CD8+ T cells sorted from blood, taken at week 0. V usage is TRBV7-9 and J usage is TRBJ2-7, with 7 bases fitting TRBD1. The clonotype originates from a human donor with alopecia areata. CDR3 protein: CASSSKGQKYEQYF. As DNA, the CDR3 is TGTGCCAGCAGCTCAAAGGGACAGAAATACGAGCAGTACTTC.